This T cell receptor (beta chain) was identified in a study of metastatic and nonmetastatic thyroid tumors. About the study: Repertoires from malignant and benign thyroid patients were compared across blood and tumor or nodule tissue. Broader study findings: Malignant thyroid tumors reportedly exceeded benign nodules significantly in TCR beta diversity, with the difference appearing in blood and tumor.

Per the original methods: Building a distant-metastasis classifier for papillary thyroid cancer drew on CDR3 differences across clinicopathological groups. TCRdb used MiXCR to call clones anew from the PCR reads. In this record, the V and J calls reflect TCRdb's handling and not the investigators' own analysis. The repertoire holds 40,000 to 55,000 clones, about 15% seen once, with about 20% in the top ten. Remarks on this clone: Its antigen remains unknown. One end of the junction varies from germline; a read error may be responsible.

The CDR3 sequence is 14 residues long. Germline loops: CDR1 ENHRY, CDR2 SYGVKD. Among the patients, none had received any treatment before thyroid surgery. This chain connects TRBV10-3 to TRBJ1-1; D might be TRBD1 (5 bases). The receptor was isolated from a female donor with papillary thyroid cancer or a benign thyroid nodule (not recorded which). Some clones in this sample may be carry-over from other donors' samples. Sequenced input: blood. CDR3 loop: CAISESQENTDAIF. For the CDR3, the DNA is TGTGCCATCAGTGAATCACAGGAGAACACTGACGCTATCTTT.